The sequence of this T cell receptor beta chain was determined in a study of cytomegalovirus exposure and HLA in healthy donors. Findings and caveats of the study: A missense variant in DCLRE1C was later tied to TCR beta V- and J-gene trimming.

This CDR3 has 13 residues. Germline V gives CDR1 LNHDA, CDR2 SQIVND (reference sequence). V lost 9 bases and J lost 8; bases outside the gene matches: 4. Researchers ran the PCR with 60 Vbeta and 13 Jbeta primers. Here immunoSEQ multiplex PCR was the method, and the copy in TCRdb shows in-frame clones only, minus some. The sample includes some 150,000 clones, around 80% of them seen just once. This clone is a singleton in its sample. Its antigen is undetermined. Sequencing was carried out using PBMCs. The TCR sequence derives from a man aged 25 to 40 in good health and CMV-seronegative. The chain is built from TRBV19 and TRBJ1-4, with 12 bases matching TRBD1. The chain's CDR3 is CASRDRGREKLFF. In nucleotides, the CDR3 is TGTGCCAGCCGGGACAGGGGGCGCGAAAAACTGTTTTTT. Full variable domain (outside the CDR3, taken from reference TRBV19 and TRBJ1-4): DGGITQSPKYLFRKEGQNVTLSCEQNLNHDAMYWYRQDPGQGLRLIYYSQIVNDFQKGDIAEGYSVSREKKESFPLTVTSAQKNPTAFYLCASRDRGREKLFFGSGTQLSVL.